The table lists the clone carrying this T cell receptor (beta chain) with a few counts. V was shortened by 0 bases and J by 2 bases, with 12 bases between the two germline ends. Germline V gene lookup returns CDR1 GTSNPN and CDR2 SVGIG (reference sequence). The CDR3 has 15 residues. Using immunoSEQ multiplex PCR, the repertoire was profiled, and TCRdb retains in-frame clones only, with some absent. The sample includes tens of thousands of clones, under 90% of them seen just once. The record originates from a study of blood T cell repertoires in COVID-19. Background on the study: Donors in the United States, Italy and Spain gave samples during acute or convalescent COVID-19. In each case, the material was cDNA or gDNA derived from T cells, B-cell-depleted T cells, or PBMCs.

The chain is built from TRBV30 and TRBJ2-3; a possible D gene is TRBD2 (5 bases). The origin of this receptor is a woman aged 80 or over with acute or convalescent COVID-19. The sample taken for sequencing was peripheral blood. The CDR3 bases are TGTGCCTGGAGTGTAATCAGCGGTCTCACAGATACGCAGTATTTT. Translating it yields CAWSVISGLTDTQYF.